A single sample is the source of the 25 T cell receptor beta chains below, sequenced in a study of T cells of healthy individuals. MiXCR was run by TCRdb on the 5' RACE reads, yielding one entry per CDR3 protein. The data hold 95,000 to 100,000 distinct CDR3 sequences, with under 20% observed a single time. Receptor source: a human donor in good health.

The V gene is TRBV5-5, the J gene TRBJ2-3, with D hard to call. The V and J ends lost 1 base and 4 bases respectively, with 10 bases between them. The CDR3 sequence is 14 residues long. Per germline, CDR1 SGHKS and CDR2 YYEKEE (reference sequence). In nucleotides, the CDR3 is TGTGCCAGCAGCTTGTTCCCGGACCCAGATACGCAGTATTTT. This encodes CASSLFPDPDTQYF.

The table lists this clonotype with a few counts. The chain carries TRBV19 and TRBJ2-2, with TRBD1 as a possible D gene (6 bases). Trimming took 7 bases from V and 5 from J, leaving 14 bases between them. This CDR3 contains 14 residues. Germline CDR1 and CDR2: LNHDA and SQIVND (reference sequence). Here the CDR3 DNA reads TGTGCCAGTACCCGGCCAGGGGTAACCGGGGAGCTGTTTTTT. Encoded protein: CASTRPGVTGELFF. The variable domain in full, with the rest retrieved from reference TRBV19 and TRBJ2-2, is DGGITQSPKYLFRKEGQNVTLSCEQNLNHDAMYWYRQDPGQGLRLIYYSQIVNDFQKGDIAEGYSVSREKKESFPLTVTSAQKNPTAFYLCASTRPGVTGELFFGEGSRLTVL.

This chain connects TRBV19 to TRBJ2-7; D could derive from TRBD1 or TRBD2 (5 bases each). Deletions cut 6 bases from V and 3 bases from J, with 15 bases between. This CDR3 is built from 14 residues. The germline V gene has CDR1 LNHDA and CDR2 SQIVND (reference sequence). In DNA form, the CDR3 reads TGTGCCAGTAGGAGACAGCATCGGGGCTACGAGCAGTACTTC. Translating gives CASRRQHRGYEQYF.

This clonotype was observed a few times. This rearrangement joins TRBV4-2 to TRBJ2-1; 7 bases line up with TRBD2. The germline CDR1 and CDR2 sequences are LGHNA and YNFKEQ. After removal of 0 bases from V and 0 bases from J, the junction contained 14 bases not matched to a gene. The CDR3 has 20 residues. CDR3: CASSQDPSSGKPRSYNEQFF. The CDR3 DNA sequence: TGTGCCAGCAGCCAAGATCCCTCTAGCGGTAAGCCTCGCTCCTACAATGAGCAGTTCTTC.

This clonotype was counted ten times or more. V and J are TRBV9 and TRBJ1-3; 9 bases match TRBD1. The J segment lost 4 bases and the V segment lost 4 bases, leaving 6 bases of the junction unmatched. CDR1 and CDR2 from the germline V gene are SGDLS and YYNGEE. This CDR3 region has 15 residues. The CDR3 DNA reads as TGTGCCAGCAGCCTACGGGGGACAGGGGGAAACACCATATATTTT. It codes for CASSLRGTGGNTIYF.

This clonotype was recorded a few times. The rearrangement joins TRBV29-1 to TRBJ2-1; D not certain. The ends were cut back, 5 bases at V and 7 bases at J, with 6 bases in the middle. There are 10 residues in the CDR3. CDR1 is SQVTM and CDR2 is ANQGSEA in the germline V gene. CDR3 protein: CSVSWNEQFF. CDR3 DNA sequence: TGCAGCGTTTCGTGGAATGAGCAGTTCTTC.

This clonotype appeared a few times. This chain uses TRBV7-9 with TRBJ1-1, with TRBD1 as a possible D gene (5 bases). CDR1 and CDR2 from the germline V gene are SEHNR and FQNEAQ (reference sequence). The CDR3 has 15 residues. The ends were cut back, 5 bases at V and 5 bases at J, with 18 bases in the middle. The CDR3 protein is CASSPPGAPRTEAFF. The CDR3 bases are TGTGCCAGCAGCCCCCCCGGGGCCCCCAGGACTGAAGCTTTCTTT.

This clonotype came up a few times. The chain joins TRBV20-1 to TRBJ1-5; D possibly corresponds to TRBD1 (5 bases). Trimming shortened V by 0 bases and J by 5 bases, and 14 bases separated the two germline ends. Germline CDR1 DFQATT, CDR2 SNEGSKA (reference sequence). The CDR3 is 15 amino acids. CDR3 loop: CSARDPGRWYQPQHF. In DNA form, the CDR3 reads TGCAGTGCTAGAGATCCAGGGCGGTGGTATCAGCCCCAGCATTTT.

Ten or more counts support this clonotype. The chain employs TRBV9 and TRBJ2-7; D tentatively fits TRBD1 or TRBD2 (6 bases each). Looked up from germline, CDR1 is SGDLS and CDR2 is YYNGEE. This CDR3 has 12 residues. Trimming removed 8 bases from V and 6 bases from J, with 15 bases in between. In nucleotides, the CDR3 is TGTGCCAGTGGAGGGGGAGGCGTCGAGCAGTACTTC. It translates to CASGGGGVEQYF.

The rearrangement uses TRBV28 and TRBJ2-3; 7 positions match TRBD1. V shed 3 bases and J 0 bases; nucleotides not matched to a gene: 6. The CDR3 runs 16 residues. Germline CDR1 MDHEN, CDR2 SYDVKM. CDR3 residues: CASSFLGGPSTDTQYF. For the CDR3, the DNA is TGTGCCAGCAGTTTCTTAGGGGGCCCTAGCACAGATACGCAGTATTTT. The full variable domain, with the rest looked up from reference TRBV28 and TRBJ2-3, is DVKVTQSSRYLVKRTGEKVFLECVQDMDHENMFWYRQDPGLGLRLIYFSYDVKMKEKGDIPEGYSVSREKKERFSLILESASTNQTSMYLCASSFLGGPSTDTQYFGPGTRLTVL.

The chain combines TRBV7-8 with TRBJ2-2; a possible D gene is TRBD1 (6 bases). Trimming shortened V by 6 bases and J by 2 bases, and 10 bases separated the two germline ends. The CDR3 runs 14 residues. Germline V gene data show CDR1 as SGHVS and CDR2 as FQNEAQ. CDR3 nucleotides: TGTGCCAGCAGGGGGGACATCAACACCGGGGAGCTGTTTTTT. Its protein is CASRGDINTGELFF.

There are many counts of this clonotype. The chain employs TRBV24-1 and TRBJ1-3; no definite D call. CDR1 is KGHDR and CDR2 is SFDVKD in the germline V gene. V was clipped by 4 bases and J by 1 base, with 4 bases between them. This CDR3 is built from 13 residues. DNA of the CDR3: TGTGCCACCAGTGACTTTTCTGGAAACACCATATATTTT. It is translated as CATSDFSGNTIYF.

There are many counts of this clonotype. The chain combines TRBV3-1 with TRBJ1-4; D remains unclear. V lost 6 bases, J lost 0 bases, and 11 bases lay in between. CDR3 length: 15 residues. The germline V gene encodes CDR1 LGHDT and CDR2 YNNKEL (reference sequence). CDR3 amino acids: CASSRFHPTNEKLFF. CDR3 sequence (DNA): TGTGCCAGCAGTCGCTTTCATCCAACTAATGAAAAACTGTTTTTT.

This clonotype occurred a few times. The CDR3 is CASIPYRTGFGGYTF. CDR3 coding DNA: TGTGCCAGCATCCCCTACAGGACAGGGTTTGGTGGCTACACCTTC. This chain connects TRBV11-2 to TRBJ1-2, with 8 positions matching TRBD1. CDR1 is SGHAT and CDR2 is FQNNGV in the germline V gene. This CDR3 has 15 residues. The trim removed 7 bases at V and 7 bases at J, leaving 14 bases unmatched. Variable domain in full (rest from reference TRBV11-2 and TRBJ1-2): EAGVAQSPRYKIIEKRQSVAFWCNPISGHATLYWYQQILGQGPKLLIQFQNNGVVDDSQLPKDRFSAERLKGVDSTLKIQPAKLEDSAVYLCASIPYRTGFGGYTFGSGTRLTVV.

The genes are TRBV10-3 and TRBJ2-3; 9 bases agree with TRBD1. The length of the CDR3 is 15 residues. CDR1 is ENHRY and CDR2 is SYGVKD in the germline V gene. J gave up 4 bases and V 2 bases, and 4 bases lay outside the gene matches. CDR3 protein: CAISERTGVSDTQYF. CDR3 nucleotides: TGTGCCATCAGTGAGCGGACAGGGGTTTCAGATACGCAGTATTTT.

This clonotype occurred many times. The J gene is TRBJ1-2, the V gene TRBV12-3 or TRBV12-4; TRBD1 matches 9 bases. V was pared by 6 bases and J by 4 bases, with 6 bases of the junction left unmatched. The CDR3 runs to 14 residues. In DNA, the CDR3 is TGTGCCAGCAGAGCCGGGACAGGGACCTATGGCTACACCTTC. Translated: CASRAGTGTYGYTF.

The rearrangement uses TRBV15 and TRBJ2-3; no firm D call. Trimming removed 3 bases from V and 5 bases from J, with 9 bases in between. Germline V gives CDR1 LNHNV, CDR2 YYDKDF (reference sequence). This CDR3 contains 13 residues. As DNA, the CDR3 is TGTGCCACCAGCAGTCGGTACAGAGATACGCAGTATTTT. Encoded protein: CATSSRYRDTQYF.

The chain joins TRBV6-2 or TRBV6-3 to TRBJ1-5; D might be TRBD1 (6 bases). The V gene's germline CDR1 is MNHEY and CDR2 SVGEGT. This CDR3 has 16 residues. Trimming took 2 bases from V and 2 from J, leaving 13 bases between them. CDR3 DNA sequence: TGTGCCAGCAGTTACCTGGGACATCTTCGCAATCAGCCCCAGCATTTT. Its protein product is CASSYLGHLRNQPQHF.

The sample holds many counts of this clonotype. CDR3 nucleotide sequence: TGTGCCAGCACCTTAATTCTAGCGGATGAGCAGTTCTTC. Translated, it gives CASTLILADEQFF. V usage is TRBV12-3 or TRBV12-4 and J usage is TRBJ2-1, with TRBD2 matching over 7 bases. CDR3 length: 13 amino acids. J gave up 8 bases and V 7 bases, and 8 bases lay outside the gene matches.

Ten or more counts support this clonotype. The V call is TRBV9, the J call TRBJ2-3; TRBD2 matches at 7 bases. The CDR3 runs 16 residues. Germline V gene sequence: CDR1 SGDLS, CDR2 YYNGEE. V lost 2 bases to trimming and J lost 1 base; unmatched junction nucleotides: 7. The CDR3: CASSVSSGVGTDTQYF. Written as DNA, the CDR3 is TGTGCCAGCAGCGTCTCTAGCGGTGTGGGCACAGATACGCAGTATTTT.

The gene calls are TRBV6-5 and TRBJ2-5; D tentatively fits TRBD1 or TRBD2 (6 bases each). The CDR3 contains 15 residues. CDR1 is MNHEY and CDR2 is SVGAGI in the germline V gene. The V end lost 5 bases, the J end lost 6 bases, and 19 bases lay between the germline ends. In DNA, the CDR3 is TGTGCCAGCAGTCCATCCTTAACCGGGGGCAAGACCCAGTACTTC. It specifies CASSPSLTGGKTQYF.

The V gene is TRBV12-3 or TRBV12-4, the J gene TRBJ1-5; D unclear. The V gene lost 6 bases and the J gene lost 4 bases, with 10 bases spanning the gap. CDR3 length: 13 residues. The CDR3 DNA follows: TGTGCCAGCAGGAAAGGTACGAATCAGCCCCAGCATTTT. Protein sequence: CASRKGTNQPQHF.

This clonotype was counted many times. J is TRBJ2-5 and V is TRBV10-3; D is unclear. In germline, CDR1 is ENHRY, CDR2 SYGVKD. V gave up 3 bases and J gave up 5 bases, with 7 bases separating them. The CDR3 has 12 residues. Written as DNA, the CDR3 is TGTGCCATCAGTGACTTGTCGGAGACCCAGTACTTC. Protein product: CAISDLSETQYF.

CDR3 residues: CASSLPPAYTEAFF. In nucleotides, the CDR3 is TGTGCCAGCAGCCTTCCGCCAGCTTACACTGAAGCTTTCTTT. The chain carries TRBV12-3 or TRBV12-4 and TRBJ1-1; D remains unclear. V was shortened by 6 bases and J by 3 bases, with 14 bases between the two germline ends. This CDR3 is 14 amino acids long.

At least ten counts were recorded for this clonotype. The V and J genes are TRBV20-1 and TRBJ1-2, with D uncertain. V lost 3 bases, J lost 1 base, and 9 bases lay in between. The CDR3 spans 13 residues. Germline CDR1 is DFQATT and CDR2 is SNEGSKA (reference sequence). The CDR3, as DNA: TGCAGTGCTAGCCTACCGAGTAACTATGGCTACACCTTC. As protein: CSASLPSNYGYTF.